These T cell receptor beta chains were read from a single sample in a study of blood T cells in healthy people across ages. From the 5' RACE reads, TCRdb called clonotypes with MiXCR, one entry per CDR3 protein. The sample contains roughly 2 million distinct CDR3 sequences, approximately 50% of which appear only once. Sequenced input: blood. The receptors derive from a woman between 40 and 50 years old in good health. Both conserved end residues are part of each CDR3. The D gene is left open where the match is weak. Rows give clone size only sometimes, using once, few, many, or a class for an expanded clone.

TRBV19	TRBD1	.	TRBJ1-2	TGTGCCACAGTATCCTCCTCCCTGACAGGGCACGGCTACACCTTC	CATVSSSLTGHGYTF
TRBV4-1	.	.	TRBJ2-7	TGCGCCAGCAGCCAATCCCCCTTCTACGAGCAGTACTTC	CASSQSPFYEQYF
TRBV15	.	few	TRBJ1-2	TGTGCCACCAGCAGAGACTCCCCGGAAGGAGGCGATGGCTACACCTTC	CATSRDSPEGGDGYTF
TRBV20-1	.	.	TRBJ2-5	TGCAGTGCTAGGCCCCCCTCTGGATACTACGGGCAGTACTTC	CSARPPSGYYGQYF
TRBV29-1	TRBD1	.	TRBJ2-5	TGCAGCGTTGAAGCAGGGACAGGGAGAGGAGGGACCCAGTACTTC	CSVEAGTGRGGTQYF
TRBV11-2	TRBD2	.	TRBJ2-3	TGTGCCAGCAGCTTAGATCGTTTCCCCGAGGGGCGGGGGGGCGTTGATACGCAGTATTTT	CASSLDRFPEGRGGVDTQYF
TRBV7-9	.	.	TRBJ2-7	TGTGCCAGCACGCAGGGCGGAACCTACGAGCAGTACTTC	CASTQGGTYEQYF
TRBV15	.	.	TRBJ1-1	TGTGCCACCAGCAAGACCCTAGGGGACACTGAAGCTTTCTTT	CATSKTLGDTEAFF
TRBV6-5	TRBD2	few	TRBJ2-7	TGTGCCAGCAGGAGCGGGACGGCCTCCTACGAGCAGTACTTC	CASRSGTASYEQYF
TRBV4-2	TRBD2	few	TRBJ2-1	TGTGCCAGCAGCCAAGATGAAAGCGGGGGCGCCTACAATGAGCAGTTCTTC	CASSQDESGGAYNEQFF
TRBV7-9	.	.	TRBJ2-5	TGTACCAGCAGCTTAGGTCAGGTCCCCGGAACCGAAGAGACCCAGTACTTC	CTSSLGQVPGTEETQYF
TRBV6-5	TRBD1	once	TRBJ2-3	TGTGCCAGCAGTGCCCTCTCGACAGGGACAGATACGCAGTATTTT	CASSALSTGTDTQYF
TRBV11-2	TRBD1	.	TRBJ2-3	TGTGCCAGCAGCCTCGTTCGACTGGAAAGACAGGGGGCGAGGACAGATACGCAGTATTTT	CASSLVRLERQGARTDTQYF
TRBV20-1	TRBD2	many	TRBJ2-1	TGCAGTGCTCATCGTAGCGGGGCCCAAAACAATGAGCAGTTCTTC	CSAHRSGAQNNEQFF
TRBV20-1	TRBD1	.	TRBJ2-7	TGCAGTGCTAGTCGACAGGGGGTTTTCCTAAGGCCCGAGCAGTACTTC	CSASRQGVFLRPEQYF
TRBV6-2/TRBV6-3	.	.	TRBJ1-6	TGTGCCAGCAGAGTTGGTGGCTCCTATAATTCACCCCTCCACTTT	CASRVGGSYNSPLHF
TRBV29-1	TRBD1	many	TRBJ2-5	TGCAGCGTCAACAGGGGGCCAGGAGAGACCCAGTACTTC	CSVNRGPGETQYF
TRBV6-6	TRBD1	.	TRBJ1-2	TGTGTCAGCAGTTACCTTGGAGGGACAGGAAACTATGGCTACACCTTC	CVSSYLGGTGNYGYTF
TRBV21-1	.	.	TRBJ2-7	TGTGCCCCCAAAGGTGCCTACGAGCAGTACTTC	CAPKGAYEQYF
TRBV6-5	TRBD1	few	TRBJ2-4	TGTGCCAGCAGTTGGGACAGGGGCCTAGCCAAAAACATTCAGTACTTC	CASSWDRGLAKNIQYF
TRBV7-2	TRBD2	few	TRBJ2-3	TGTGCCAGCAGCGAATTAGCGGGACTAGCGGGGGGAACCTACACAGATACGCAGTATTTT	CASSELAGLAGGTYTDTQYF
TRBV27	TRBD1	.	TRBJ1-2	TGTGCCAGCAGTTTATCCGGCCAGACAGGGTCTAACTATGGCTACACCTTC	CASSLSGQTGSNYGYTF
TRBV20-1	.	few	TRBJ1-6	TGCAGTGCTAGAGTCGCACACGGCTATAATTCACCCCTCCACTTT	CSARVAHGYNSPLHF
TRBV29-1	TRBD2	.	TRBJ2-7	TGCAGCGTTGAAGAACGGCGACTAGCGGGGCACTACGAGCAGTACTTC	CSVEERRLAGHYEQYF
TRBV10-3	.	few	TRBJ2-1	TGTGCCATCAGTCGAGGGGCTAATGAGCAGTTCTTC	CAISRGANEQFF
TRBV7-9	TRBD1	.	TRBJ1-5	TGTGCCAGCAGCTTAGGACAGGGGATAAACAATCAGCCCCAGCATTTT	CASSLGQGINNQPQHF